These 18 T cell receptor beta chains were all obtained from the same sample, sequenced in a study of CD8 T cells in Susac syndrome. Random hexamers were used to reverse transcribe an amount of roughly 0.45 to 1 ug RNA. TCRdb re-called the immunoSEQ multiplex PCR reads through MiXCR, storing one row per CDR3 protein. The sample lists about 200,000 distinct CDR3 sequences; under 95% were seen once. The sample taken for sequencing was CD4+ T cells from PBMCs. The receptor set was obtained from a human donor in good health.

This rearrangement joins TRBV5-1 to TRBJ2-5; D could derive from TRBD1 or TRBD2 (5 bases each). This CDR3 spans 14 amino acids. Trimming pared 6 bases from V and 5 bases from J, leaving 17 bases between. Per the germline V gene, CDR1 is SGHRS and CDR2 is YFSETQ. The CDR3 here is CASMGPGRGETQYF. The CDR3 nucleotides are TGCGCCAGCATGGGACCTGGTAGAGGTGAGACCCAGTACTTC.

The chain links TRBV5-1 to TRBJ1-1; TRBD1 might be the D (5 bases). CDR1 SGHRS and CDR2 YFSETQ come from the germline V gene. V lost 0 bases to trimming and J lost 0 bases, with 9 bases between them. There are 15 residues in the CDR3. CDR3 sequence reads: CASSLGAGLNTEAFF. CDR3 nucleotides: TGCGCCAGCAGCTTGGGAGCAGGGCTGAACACTGAAGCTTTCTTT.

This clonotype occurred once. The chain is built from TRBV27 and TRBJ1-6; weak D call: TRBD1 (6 bases). The V and J ends lost 5 bases and 5 bases respectively, with 16 bases between them. The CDR3 is 16 residues long. Germline CDR1 is MNHEY and CDR2 is SMNVEV (reference sequence). CDR3: CASSPDQGYHNSPLHF. The CDR3 DNA is TGTGCCAGCAGTCCTGATCAGGGGTATCATAATTCACCCCTCCACTTT.

J is TRBJ2-2 and V is TRBV18; D is uncertain. Germline V gives CDR1 KGHSH, CDR2 LQKENI. There are 19 residues in the CDR3. V was pared by 4 bases and J by 4 bases, with 25 bases between. The CDR3 nucleotides are TGTGCCAGCTCACGGTCAACGGGCCTCCCCGGACCAGTCACCGGGGAGCTGTTTTTT. Its protein is CASSRSTGLPGPVTGELFF. Together with reference TRBV18 and TRBJ2-2, the CDR3 gives the full variable domain: NAGVMQNPRHLVRRRGQEARLRCSPMKGHSHVYWYRQLPEEGLKFMVYLQKENIIDESGMPKERFSAEFPKEGPSILRIQQVVRGDSAAYFCASSRSTGLPGPVTGELFFGEGSRLTVL.

This chain links TRBV10-3 with TRBJ1-3; D is ambiguous. The CDR3 sequence is 14 residues long. CDR1 is ENHRY, CDR2 SYGVKD, per germline. V was clipped by 6 bases and J by 4 bases, with 13 bases between them. The CDR3 sequence: CAISGTLEGNTIYF. The CDR3 region has the DNA TGTGCCATCAGCGGCACTTTGGAGGGAAACACCATATATTTT.

The chain uses TRBV28 and TRBJ1-2, with D possibly matching TRBD1 (5 bases). The CDR3 is 14 amino acids. V was pared by 3 bases and J by 4 bases, with 12 bases between. The germline V gene has CDR1 MDHEN and CDR2 SYDVKM. The CDR3 DNA sequence: TGTGCCAGCAGTTTGGGAGGGGCGGGCTATGGCTACACCTTC. Its translation: CASSLGGAGYGYTF.

The chain employs TRBV5-6 and TRBJ2-7, with D perhaps TRBD2 (5 bases). The CDR3 runs to 16 residues. Germline lookup yields CDR1 SGHDT and CDR2 YYEEEE. The V end was cut by 3 bases, the J end by 6 bases, with 22 bases between. Written as DNA, the CDR3 is TGTGCCAGCAGCTCACACAGAGGGCTGAAAGAAACCGAGCAGTACTTC. Encoded protein: CASSSHRGLKETEQYF.

The rearrangement links TRBV7-3 to TRBJ2-5; D not resolved. The germline V and J ends were trimmed by 2 bases and 6 bases, with 10 bases remaining between them. Germline V gene data show CDR1 as SGHTA and CDR2 as FQGTGA. The CDR3 runs to 13 residues. The CDR3: CASSLDHSKTQYF. DNA for the CDR3: TGTGCCAGCAGCTTAGACCACTCCAAGACCCAGTACTTC.

The chain carries TRBV7-2 and TRBJ1-2; no definite D call. The CDR3 is made up of 12 amino acids. V was cut by 5 bases and J by 8 bases, with 12 bases left in between. CDR1 is SGHTA and CDR2 is FQGNSA in the germline V gene. The CDR3 DNA reads TGTGCCAGCAGCCCACCTGATTTAGGCTACACCTTC. Translated: CASSPPDLGYTF.

This chain joins TRBV11-1 and TRBJ2-1; 8 bases align to TRBD2. The CDR3 covers 16 residues. Looked up from germline, CDR1 is SGHAT and CDR2 is FQDESV (reference sequence). The trim removed 5 bases at V and 7 bases at J, leaving 13 bases unmatched. The CDR3 spells CASSRPGLGSENEQFF. The CDR3 coding sequence is TGTGCCAGCAGCCGCCCGGGACTAGGCTCGGAAAATGAGCAGTTCTTC.

The rearrangement joins TRBV10-3 to TRBJ2-1, with 9 bases aligning to TRBD2. The CDR3 is 20 amino acids. V was pared by 2 bases and J by 7 bases, with 21 bases of the junction left unmatched. CDR1 and CDR2 (germline): ENHRY, SYGVKD. CDR3 nucleotide sequence: TGTGCCATCAGTGAGCCCCTGGGAGGCGGGGGGGCCGTTCATGCGAATGAGCAGTTCTTC. Translating gives CAISEPLGGGGAVHANEQFF.

The chain is built from TRBV2 and TRBJ1-5, with a weak D call TRBD1 (5 bases). The CDR3 length is 15 residues. The V gene lost 6 bases and the J gene lost 3 bases, with 15 bases spanning the gap. From germline, CDR1 is SNHLY and CDR2 FYNNEI. The CDR3 nucleotides are TGTGCCAGCAGCCCCGGGGGACTGCCCAATCAGCCCCAGCATTTT. It codes for CASSPGGLPNQPQHF.

V gene TRBV4-1 combines with J gene TRBJ1-1; D gene uncertain. There are 14 residues in the CDR3. V shed 3 bases and J shed 4 bases, with 12 bases lying between them. Per the germline V gene, CDR1 is MGHRA and CDR2 is YSYEKL. In nucleotides, the CDR3 is TGCGCCAGCAGCCAGCTAGCGGATACCACTGAAGCTTTCTTT. Its protein is CASSQLADTTEAFF.

V usage is TRBV12-3 or TRBV12-4 and J usage is TRBJ1-5; tentative D call: TRBD1 (6 bases). The CDR3 contains 13 residues. Trimming took off 2 bases at V and 7 bases at J, with 9 bases between the two ends. The DNA of the CDR3 is TGTGCCAGCAGTTTAAAACAGGGACAGCCCCAGCATTTT. Its protein product is CASSLKQGQPQHF.

This sequence joins TRBV12-3 or TRBV12-4 and TRBJ2-5; D gene uncertain. The CDR3 spans 12 residues. Trimming pared 5 bases from V and 5 bases from J, leaving 9 bases between. CDR3: CASSGPGETQYF. CDR3 bases: TGTGCCAGCAGTGGACCCGGGGAGACCCAGTACTTC.

The chain joins TRBV9 to TRBJ1-1; D may be TRBD1 (5 bases). CDR1 is SGDLS, CDR2 YYNGEE, per germline. Between the trimmed V and J ends, which lost 9 bases and 0 bases, there was a span of 15 bases. The CDR3 consists of 14 residues. DNA for the CDR3: TGTGCCACCGGGAGGGGCCCTGTGAACACTGAAGCTTTCTTT. Translation: CATGRGPVNTEAFF.

This clonotype was observed once. The rearrangement uses TRBV7-9 and TRBJ2-3; TRBD2 agrees at 8 bases. Germline values: CDR1 SEHNR, CDR2 FQNEAQ (reference sequence). The CDR3 spans 15 residues. The ends lost 5 bases at V and 3 bases at J; junction bases unmatched: 7. The CDR3 reads CASSLGSGVTDTQYF. The CDR3 region has the DNA TGTGCCAGCAGCCTCGGTAGCGGGGTAACAGATACGCAGTATTTT.

In its sample, this clonotype was seen once. This chain joins TRBV29-1 and TRBJ2-5, with D possibly being TRBD1 or TRBD2 (5 bases each). This CDR3 region has 15 residues. In germline, CDR1 is SQVTM, CDR2 ANQGSEA. The V gene lost 7 bases and the J gene lost 6 bases, with 24 bases spanning the gap. The CDR3 loop reads CSGKGRSGLSQTQYF. The CDR3 nucleotides read TGCAGCGGAAAGGGACGTTCGGGCCTCTCCCAGACCCAGTACTTC.